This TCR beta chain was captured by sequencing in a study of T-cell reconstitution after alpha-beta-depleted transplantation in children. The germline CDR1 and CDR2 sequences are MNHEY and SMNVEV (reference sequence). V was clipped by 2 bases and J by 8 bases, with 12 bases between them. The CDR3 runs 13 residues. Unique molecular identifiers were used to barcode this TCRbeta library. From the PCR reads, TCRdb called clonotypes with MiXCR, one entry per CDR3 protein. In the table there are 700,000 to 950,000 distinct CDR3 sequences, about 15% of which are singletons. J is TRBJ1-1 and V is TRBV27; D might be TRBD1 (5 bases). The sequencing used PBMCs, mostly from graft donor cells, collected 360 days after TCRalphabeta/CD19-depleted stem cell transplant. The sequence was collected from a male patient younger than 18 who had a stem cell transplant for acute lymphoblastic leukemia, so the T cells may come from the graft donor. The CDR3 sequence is CASSLEGQEEAFF. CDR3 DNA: TGTGCCAGCAGTTTAGAGGGGCAGGAGGAAGCTTTCTTT.